This entry describes one TCR beta chain. This record belongs to a study of blood T cells in healthy people across ages. Study-level information: There was about one barcoded beta molecule captured by template switching per two T cells.

The authors drew approximately 10 milliliters of peripheral blood from each donor. The study isolated at least 6 million PBMCs from each sample. CDR1 is SQVTM, CDR2 ANQGSEA, per germline. There are 12 residues in the CDR3. Trimming cost V 4 bases and J 7 bases, with 11 bases left between them. Through a sample-barcoded 5' primer and a J-beta primer mix, a second PCR was run for about 6 to 12 cycles. TCRdb re-analysed the 5' RACE reads in MiXCR, keeping a single row per CDR3 protein. The data hold hundreds of thousands of distinct CDR3 sequences, with 58% observed a single time. The chain is built from TRBV29-1 and TRBJ2-4; D possibly uses TRBD1 or TRBD2 (5 bases each). The sample taken for sequencing was blood. This clonotype was sampled from a man aged 30 to 39 in good health. The CDR3 nucleotides are TGCAGCGTTGTTATCTGGGGGAACATTCAGTACTTC. Its protein product is CSVVIWGNIQYF.